The clone carrying this TCR beta chain has at least ten counts. The entry originates in a study of regulatory T cells in long-lasting Graves disease. According to the study, TCR beta libraries were built with iRepertoire HTBI primers and CDR3-region Arm-PCR. TCRdb called the multiplex PCR reads again in MiXCR, with one record for every CDR3 protein. In the table there are 600,000 to 800,000 distinct CDR3 sequences, around 30% of which are singletons. Germline-derived CDR1 and CDR2 are MDHEN and SYDVKM. Trimming took 6 bases from V and 2 from J; bases not matched to a gene: 13. The CDR3 length is 17 residues. Specified time point: persistent/refractory GD, antithyroid drugs over 5 years with positive TRAb. Scientists built the TCR library using RNA that was extracted from PBMCs.

Specimen: peripheral blood mononuclear cells (PBMCs), collected when the disease was refractory, from a patient treated with antithyroid drugs. The receptor was derived from a female donor with Graves disease. This rearrangement joins TRBV28 to TRBJ1-5, with 7 bases fitting TRBD1. The CDR3 DNA reads TGTGCCAGCAGAGTCACAGGGGCCCGCAGGCGCAATCAGCCCCAGCATTTT. Protein sequence: CASRVTGARRRNQPQHF.